These 21 T cell receptor beta chains originate from one sample sequenced in a study of tumor and adjacent non-tumor tissue in lung cancer. A modified ARM-PCR protocol with three rounds of nested PCR amplified TCRbeta. TCRdb reprocessed the multiplex PCR reads via MiXCR and lists one record per CDR3 protein. The data hold about 43,000 distinct CDR3 sequences, with 60% observed a single time. RNA was extracted from bulk tissue without any cell sorting. Distant lung tissue was collected more than 3 cm away from the tumor edge. Sequencing was performed on distant non-tumor lung tissue. The receptor source for this set is a man aged 50 to 59 with non-small cell lung cancer.

The rearrangement links TRBV11-3 to TRBJ2-1, with D perhaps matching TRBD2 (6 bases). CDR1 and CDR2 from the germline V gene are SGHNT and YENEEA. The CDR3 loop spans 13 amino acids. V dropped 1 base and J dropped 7 bases, with 8 bases sitting between them. Here the CDR3 DNA reads TGTGCCAGCAGCTTAGGAAGCGGGAATGAGCAGTTCTTC. Protein product: CASSLGSGNEQFF.

The V and J genes are TRBV20-1 and TRBJ2-5; 9 positions match TRBD2. Germline CDR1 reads DFQATT; CDR2 reads SNEGSKA (reference sequence). This CDR3 region has 16 residues. V was clipped by 3 bases and J by 1 base; unmatched bases: 9. CDR3 sequence reads: CSASRGASGVQETQYF. The DNA for the CDR3 is TGCAGTGCTAGTCGCGGGGCTAGCGGGGTCCAAGAGACCCAGTACTTC.

A word on this clonotype: This may come from a read error, since a much larger clone is one base off. The chain has TRBV6-5 and TRBJ2-7; 7 bases are a match to TRBD1. Germline CDR1 MNHEY, CDR2 SVGAGI. Trimming at V came to 4 bases and at J to 2 bases, leaving 8 bases not matched to a gene. CDR3 length equals 15 residues. The CDR3 loop is CASSSDRNPPYEQYF. The CDR3 DNA follows: TGTGCCAGCAGTTCGGACAGGAACCCTCCCTACGAGCAGTACTTC.

The chain combines TRBV5-1 with TRBJ2-5; tentative D call: TRBD2 (5 bases). The V gene lost 0 bases and the J gene lost 4 bases, with 7 bases spanning the gap. Looked up from germline, CDR1 is SGHRS and CDR2 is YFSETQ. The CDR3 is made up of 13 amino acids. CDR3 residues: CASSLAEGETQYF. CDR3 bases: TGCGCCAGCAGCTTGGCCGAGGGAGAGACCCAGTACTTC. The complete variable domain, with remaining parts taken from reference TRBV5-1 and TRBJ2-5, reads KAGVTQTPRYLIKTRGQQVTLSCSPISGHRSVSWYQQTPGQGLQFLFEYFSETQRNKGNFPGRFSGRQFSNSRSEMNVSTLELGDSALYLCASSLAEGETQYFGPGTRLLVL.

Regarding this clonotype: The CDR3 ends on some other residue instead of the conserved phenylalanine or tryptophan, so this is likely a read error. This rearrangement joins TRBV6-6 to TRBJ2-2; 7 nucleotides agree with TRBD1. This CDR3 contains 13 residues. Germline values: CDR1 MNHNY, CDR2 SVGAGI (reference sequence). The CDR3 loop is CASTRDSTGELFL. The CDR3 DNA reads as TGTGCTAGCACCAGGGACAGCACCGGGGAGCTGTTTCTT.

Concerning this clonotype: The germline gene is not matched at one end of the junction; a read error may be the cause. This sequence joins TRBV11-2 and TRBJ2-3; 7 bases map to TRBD2. In germline, CDR1 is SGHAT, CDR2 FQNNGV. The CDR3 consists of 19 residues. CDR3 coding DNA: TGTACTAGCAGCTTATCTAGTGCGGCGGGAGTACGAGGCACGGATACGCAGTATTTT. Residues: CTSSLSSAAGVRGTDTQYF.

The V and J genes are TRBV11-1 and TRBJ1-1; 9 bases agree with TRBD1. Germline CDR1 is SGHAT and CDR2 is FQDESV (reference sequence). The junction had 18 bases not matched to a gene; V was cut back by 5 bases and J by 5 bases. This CDR3 has 18 amino acids. For the CDR3, the DNA is TGTGCCAGCAGCACCCGTCTACAGGGGGCTGGGTACCGAACTGAAGCTTTCTTT. Its translation: CASSTRLQGAGYRTEAFF. The complete variable domain, with remaining parts taken from reference TRBV11-1 and TRBJ1-1, reads EAEVAQSPRYKITEKSQAVAFWCDPISGHATLYWYRQILGQGPELLVQFQDESVVDDSQLPKDRFSAERLKGVDSTLKIQPAELGDSAMYLCASSTRLQGAGYRTEAFFGQGTRLTVV.

At least ten counts were recorded for this clonotype. The chain joins TRBV12-3 or TRBV12-4 to TRBJ1-1; D is unresolved. Deletions cut 3 bases from V and 0 bases from J, with 11 bases between. This CDR3 spans 15 amino acids. The CDR3 DNA reads as TGTGCCAGCAGTTTTGACGGGAGGGTGAACACTGAAGCTTTCTTT. Its protein is CASSFDGRVNTEAFF.

V usage is TRBV5-4 and J usage is TRBJ2-3, with TRBD2 as a possible D gene (6 bases). CDR3 length equals 14 residues. The germline V gene has CDR1 SGHNT and CDR2 YYREEE (reference sequence). Trimming removed 2 bases at V and 10 bases at J, with 17 bases between. The CDR3 coding sequence is TGTGCCAGCAGCTTTAACGGAGGGGCGTTATCGCAGTATTTT. It yields the protein CASSFNGGALSQYF. The full variable domain, in which reference TRBV5-4 and TRBJ2-3 provide the parts outside the CDR3, is ETGVTQSPTHLIKTRGQQVTLRCSSQSGHNTVSWYQQALGQGPQFIFQYYREEENGRGNFPPRFSGLQFPNYSSELNVNALELDDSALYLCASSFNGGALSQYFGPGTRLTVL.

Concerning this clonotype itself: The junction departs from the called germline gene at one end, perhaps through a read error. V is TRBV10-3 and J is TRBJ2-2; TRBD2 agrees at 8 bases. This CDR3 has 15 residues. The germline V gene encodes CDR1 ENHRY and CDR2 SYGVKD. CDR3 sequence: CAISVERENIGELCF. The CDR3 bases are TGTGCCATCAGTGTTGAGCGGGAGAACATCGGGGAGCTGTGTTTT.

The J gene is TRBJ2-6, the V gene TRBV2, with 7 bases that match TRBD1. The CDR3 totals 16 residues. Per the germline V gene, CDR1 is SNHLY and CDR2 is FYNNEI. V trimming: 2 bases; J trimming: 2 bases; junction bases outside the gene matches: 3. Here the CDR3 reads CASSENDRAGANVLTF. In DNA form, the CDR3 reads TGTGCCAGCAGTGAAAATGACAGGGCTGGGGCCAACGTCCTGACTTTC. Based on the CDR3 plus reference TRBV2 and TRBJ2-6, the full variable domain is EPEVTQTPSHQVTQMGQEVILRCVPISNHLYFYWYRQILGQKVEFLVSFYNNEISEKSEIFDDQFSVERPDGSNFTLKIRSTKLEDSAMYFCASSENDRAGANVLTFGAGSRLTVL.

This chain links TRBV18 with TRBJ1-1; no firm D call. From germline, CDR1 is KGHSH and CDR2 LQKENI. Trimming took 7 bases from V and 1 from J, leaving 10 bases between them. The CDR3 is made up of 13 amino acids. The CDR3 nucleotides read TGTGCCAGCTGCCTCGGGCAGAACACTGAAGCTTTCTTT. As protein: CASCLGQNTEAFF.

On this clonotype: The conserved final phenylalanine or tryptophan is absent from the CDR3, which likely points to a read error. J is TRBJ2-1 and V is TRBV10-3; 9 nucleotides line up with TRBD1. The CDR3 totals 15 residues. In germline, CDR1 is ENHRY, CDR2 SYGVKD. V gave up 0 bases and J gave up 8 bases; unmatched junction bases: 5. The CDR3 DNA is TGTGCCATCAGTGAGTCCCGGGACAGGGTGCATGAGCAGTTCCTC. Protein: CAISESRDRVHEQFL.

In DNA, the CDR3 is TGTGCCAGCAGTTTATGGGGACAGTTCTCTGGGGCCAACGCCCCGACTTTC. Translating gives CASSLWGQFSGANAPTF. V gene TRBV28 combines with J gene TRBJ2-6; 7 positions agree with TRBD1. J was trimmed by 18 bases and V by 0 bases; bases with no gene match: 20. This CDR3 has 17 amino acids. Germline V CDR1 and CDR2: MDHEN, SYDVKM.

Only a few counts were recorded for this clonotype. At one end, the junction sequence differs from germline, possibly due to a read error. The chain has TRBV6-5 and TRBJ1-5; D uncertain. The CDR3 is made up of 15 amino acids. Germline V gives CDR1 MNHEY, CDR2 SVGAGI. The CDR3 loop is CASSYSTGLDQSQHF. The CDR3 DNA reads TGTGCCAGCAGTTACTCGACGGGGTTAGATCAGTCCCAGCACTTT.

The chain joins TRBV4-2 to TRBJ1-4; 7 bases map to TRBD1. V shed 9 bases, J shed 6 bases, and the junction held 13 bases outside the gene matches. Germline CDR1 and CDR2: LGHNA and YNFKEQ. The CDR3 extends over 15 amino acids. CDR3 in DNA: TGTGCCAGTGGCCAAGGACAGGTGGAGTATGAAAAACTGTTTTTT. Its protein product is CASGQGQVEYEKLFF.

A note on this clonotype: Since the CDR3 does not end with the conserved phenylalanine or tryptophan, this likely comes from a read error. The genes are TRBV28 and TRBJ1-2, with D perhaps TRBD1 (5 bases). Germline V CDR1 and CDR2: MDHEN, SYDVKM. CDR3 length: 14 residues. Trimming stripped 5 bases from V and 2 bases from J, with 12 bases between. Here the CDR3 reads CASSTGEGNYGYTS. In DNA form, the CDR3 reads TGTGCCAGCAGTACCGGGGAGGGGAACTATGGCTACACCTCC.

This clonotype was recorded many times. This rearrangement joins TRBV30 to TRBJ1-6; no clear D. V dropped 1 base and J dropped 7 bases, with 14 bases sitting between them. CDR1 is GTSNPN, CDR2 SVGIG, per germline (reference sequence). This CDR3 is 15 amino acids long. The CDR3 sequence: CAWSASGPRNSPLHF. The CDR3 DNA reads as TGTGCCTGGAGTGCGTCCGGACCGAGGAATTCACCCCTCCACTTT.

With respect to this clonotype: One junction end does not reproduce the germline sequence, and a read error may be involved. J is TRBJ2-7 and V is TRBV4-1, with 7 bases lining up with TRBD1. The germline V gene encodes CDR1 MGHRA and CDR2 YSYEKL. This CDR3 contains 16 residues. The DNA of the CDR3 is TGCGCCAGCAGCCAAGAATGGACCGAGACAGGGCTTGAGCAGTATTTC. Residues: CASSQEWTETGLEQYF.

A word on this clonotype: A much larger clone lies a single base off, so this may be a read error. This sequence joins TRBV12-3 or TRBV12-4 and TRBJ2-5, with 7 bases aligning to TRBD2. The ends lost 4 bases at V and 4 bases at J; junction bases unmatched: 6. The CDR3 length is 14 residues. CDR3 bases: TGTGCCAGCAGTTCACTAGCGACCCTAGAGACCCAGTACTTC. This translates into CASSSLATLETQYF.

This clonotype was counted at least ten times. The rearrangement links TRBV12-3 or TRBV12-4 to TRBJ2-2; TRBD1 matches 10 bases. V dropped 5 bases and J dropped 6; count of bases not matched to a gene: 3. This CDR3 is 14 amino acids long. In nucleotides, the CDR3 is TGTGCCAGCAGTGACGGACAGGGGGCCGGGGAGCTGTTTTTT. Translating gives CASSDGQGAGELFF.